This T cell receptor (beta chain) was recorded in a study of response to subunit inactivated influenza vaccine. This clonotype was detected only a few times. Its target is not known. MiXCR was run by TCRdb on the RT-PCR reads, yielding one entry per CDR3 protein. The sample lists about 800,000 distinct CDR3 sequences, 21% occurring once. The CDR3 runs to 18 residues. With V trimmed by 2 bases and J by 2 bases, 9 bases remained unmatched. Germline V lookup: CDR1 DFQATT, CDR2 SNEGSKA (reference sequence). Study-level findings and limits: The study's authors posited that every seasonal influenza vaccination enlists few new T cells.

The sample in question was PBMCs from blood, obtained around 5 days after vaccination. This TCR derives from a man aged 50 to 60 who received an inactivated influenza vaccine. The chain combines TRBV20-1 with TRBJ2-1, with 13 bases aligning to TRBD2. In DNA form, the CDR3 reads TGCAGTGCTAGACCACCCATTACTAGCGGGGGGGCCTACAATGAGCAGTTCTTC. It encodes CSARPPITSGGAYNEQFF.